This T cell receptor beta chain was sequenced for a study of blood T cell repertoires in COVID-19. Study at large: PBMCs, B-cell-depleted T cells, or T cells were the source of the cDNA or gDNA that made up the material.

In the authors' workflow: Amplification of reference gene primers was used by the study to estimate nucleated cell counts. Generated by immunoSEQ multiplex PCR, the TCRdb table keeps only in-frame clones and is missing some. V, J and clone size derive from that table, while D and trimming were established from the DNA sequence. The sample has around 400,000 clones, roughly nine tenths seen once. The CDR3 has 12 residues. Germline values: CDR1 LGHDT, CDR2 YNNKEL (reference sequence). Trimming removed 3 bases from V and 9 bases from J, with 9 bases in between. The study assigned cohorts using participant-reported clinical history. Donors in Cohort 3 who had recovered were those with two negative PCRs, healthcare professional clearance, or resolution of their symptoms.

The TCR sequence derives from a woman under 40 who had recovered from COVID-19. The chain couples TRBV3-1 (or the pseudogene TRBV3-2) to TRBJ2-1; D perhaps matches TRBD1 (6 bases). Specimen: PBMCs or T cells enriched from blood (not recorded which). The CDR3 reads CASSQTGGEQFF. In DNA form, the CDR3 reads TGTGCCAGCAGCCAGACAGGCGGTGAGCAGTTCTTC.